Following are 21 T cell receptor beta chains from one sample sequenced in a study of T cell changes during pregnancy in multiple sclerosis. Assay used: immunoSEQ multiplex PCR; TCRdb lists only in-frame clones, some missing. The sample has around 30,000 clones; roughly 91% are singletons. Here the sequenced sample was CD4+ T cells from peripheral blood mononuclear cells, taken in the second trimester of pregnancy. All receptors derive from a female donor with multiple sclerosis, enrolled in a pregnancy study.

V gene TRBV6-1 combines with J gene TRBJ2-7, with TRBD1 identical over 11 bases. V shed 1 base, J shed 1 base, and the junction held 9 bases outside the gene matches. The CDR3 sequence is 18 residues long. Looked up from germline, CDR1 is MNHNS and CDR2 is SASEGT. CDR3 sequence (DNA): TGTGCCAGCAGTGAAGTGGACAGGGGGCTGCCTGGGTCCTACGAGCAGTACTTC. It codes for CASSEVDRGLPGSYEQYF.

The count of this clone is one. This sequence joins TRBV12-1 and TRBJ1-5; the table calls TRBD1, which could not be checked here. TRBV12-1 is designated a pseudogene. The CDR3 runs to 14 residues. This CDR3 is CASSPPGQDQPQHF. In DNA, the CDR3 is TGTGCCAGCAGTCCCCCTGGACAGGATCAGCCCCAGCATTTT.

V and J are TRBV5-4 and TRBJ2-2, with TRBD2 as a possible D gene (6 bases). CDR1 and CDR2 from the germline V gene are SGHNT and YYREEE (reference sequence). The CDR3 contains 15 residues. The germline V and J ends were trimmed by 2 bases and 7 bases, with 15 bases remaining between them. The CDR3 bases are TGTGCCAGCAGCTTCCGTCGGGGCGGGATCGGGGAGCTGTTTTTT. Its protein is CASSFRRGGIGELFF. Together with reference TRBV5-4 and TRBJ2-2, the CDR3 gives the full variable domain: ETGVTQSPTHLIKTRGQQVTLRCSSQSGHNTVSWYQQALGQGPQFIFQYYREEENGRGNFPPRFSGLQFPNYSSELNVNALELDDSALYLCASSFRRGGIGELFFGEGSRLTVL.

The CDR3 spells CASRTGLGLRVEKLFF. The CDR3 nucleotides read TGTGCCAGCAGGACAGGGTTGGGCTTGAGGGTGGAAAAACTGTTTTTT. J is TRBJ1-4 and V is TRBV2; TRBD1 aligns across 7 bases. Trimming took 6 bases from V and 8 from J; bases not matched to a gene: 15. Germline values: CDR1 SNHLY, CDR2 FYNNEI. This CDR3 has 16 residues.

The rearrangement uses TRBV29-1 and TRBJ1-4, with 7 nucleotides matching TRBD1. The junction had 7 bases not matched to a gene; V was cut back by 7 bases and J by 8 bases. Germline V gene lookup returns CDR1 SQVTM and CDR2 ANQGSEA. The length of the CDR3 is 12 residues. This chain's CDR3 is CSAGTAREKLFF. The CDR3 DNA sequence: TGCAGCGCGGGGACAGCACGAGAAAAACTGTTTTTT.

The CDR3 DNA follows: TGCGCCAGCAGCCGGGACAGGGGGCTCACAGATACGCAGTATTTT. Amino acids: CASSRDRGLTDTQYF. This chain uses TRBV5-1 with TRBJ2-3, with TRBD1 matching 12 bases. V lost 4 bases and J lost 2; bases outside the gene matches: 2. Per the germline V gene, CDR1 is SGHRS and CDR2 is YFSETQ. This CDR3 comprises 15 residues.

The J gene is TRBJ2-7, the V gene TRBV15, with 9 positions matching TRBD1. The CDR3 length is 16 residues. Trimming at V came to 2 bases and at J to 2 bases, leaving 7 bases not matched to a gene. Germline CDR1 is LNHNV and CDR2 is YYDKDF (reference sequence). The CDR3 coding sequence is TGTGCCACCAGCAGACCGCCCGGGACAGGGACCTACGAGCAGTACTTC. It translates to CATSRPPGTGTYEQYF.

A few counts support this clone. This sequence joins TRBV5-8 and TRBJ1-5, with D uncertain. Germline CDR1 SGHTS, CDR2 YDEGEE. Trimming took 0 bases from V and 6 from J, leaving 7 bases between them. CDR3 length equals 13 residues. CDR3 residues: CASSLGSGQPQHF. CDR3 DNA sequence: TGTGCCAGCAGCTTGGGATCCGGTCAGCCCCAGCATTTT.

The J gene is TRBJ2-7, the V gene TRBV29-1; D call uncertain. Trimming shortened V by 7 bases and J by 5 bases, and 12 bases separated the two germline ends. Germline V gene lookup returns CDR1 SQVTM and CDR2 ANQGSEA. CDR3 length: 11 amino acids. CDR3 protein: CSAGNNHEQYF. The CDR3 nucleotides are TGCAGCGCAGGAAACAACCACGAGCAGTACTTC.

J is TRBJ1-1 and V is TRBV18, with unresolved D. Trimming removed 4 bases from V and 3 bases from J, with 9 bases in between. The CDR3 sequence is 13 residues long. From germline, CDR1 is KGHSH and CDR2 LQKENI. The CDR3 loop is CASSRREYTEAFF. The CDR3 DNA is TGTGCCAGCTCACGCCGGGAGTACACTGAAGCTTTCTTT. The full variable domain, rest sourced from reference TRBV18 and TRBJ1-1, is NAGVMQNPRHLVRRRGQEARLRCSPMKGHSHVYWYRQLPEEGLKFMVYLQKENIIDESGMPKERFSAEFPKEGPSILRIQQVVRGDSAAYFCASSRREYTEAFFGQGTRLTVV.

The chain joins TRBV5-1 to TRBJ2-7; 8 positions agree with TRBD1. The CDR3 sequence is 16 residues long. The junction had 11 bases not matched to a gene; V was cut back by 5 bases and J by 1 base. In germline, CDR1 is SGHRS, CDR2 YFSETQ. CDR3 residues: CASSPGTGAVSYEQYF. The DNA for the CDR3 is TGCGCCAGCAGTCCCGGGACAGGAGCGGTATCCTACGAGCAGTACTTC.

The chain carries TRBV5-1 and TRBJ2-5; possibly TRBD2 for D (5 bases). Germline V gives CDR1 SGHRS, CDR2 YFSETQ. V was cut by 0 bases and J by 7 bases, with 13 bases left in between. There are 14 residues in the CDR3. CDR3 in DNA: TGCGCCAGCAGCTTGGAGGCAGTCAGCGGGACCCAGTACTTC. Its protein is CASSLEAVSGTQYF.

The chain uses TRBV19 and TRBJ1-4, with D uncertain. The ends were cut back, 2 bases at V and 3 bases at J, with 22 bases in the middle. Germline lookup yields CDR1 LNHDA and CDR2 SQIVND (reference sequence). The length of the CDR3 is 19 residues. In nucleotides, the CDR3 is TGTGCCAGTAGTATACCGGCAGCGGCCTTGACTGGGGCTAATGAAAAACTGTTTTTT. Translation gives CASSIPAAALTGANEKLFF.

The chain joins TRBV11-3 to TRBJ2-7; TRBD1 might be the D (5 bases). The CDR3 spans 14 residues. Deletions cut 5 bases from V and 2 bases from J, with 13 bases between. Germline CDR1 reads SGHNT; CDR2 reads YENEEA. Here the CDR3 DNA reads TGTGCCAGCAGCCATCAAGGGGAAACCTACGAGCAGTACTTC. Its protein product is CASSHQGETYEQYF. The variable domain in full, completed from reference TRBV11-3 and TRBJ2-7, reads EAGVVQSPRYKIIEKKQPVAFWCNPISGHNTLYWYLQNLGQGPELLIRYENEEAVDDSQLPKDRFSAERLKGVDSTLKIQPAELGDSAVYLCASSHQGETYEQYFGPGTRLTVT.

V usage is TRBV19 and J usage is TRBJ1-4; D not certain. Trimming cost V 7 bases and J 7 bases, with 13 bases left between them. The CDR3 sequence is 13 residues long. Germline CDR1 LNHDA, CDR2 SQIVND (reference sequence). CDR3 nucleotide sequence: TGTGCCAGTATGAATTGGGCTTCTGAAAAACTGTTTTTT. Amino acid sequence: CASMNWASEKLFF.

The chain has TRBV5-4 and TRBJ2-5; TRBD2 aligns across 8 bases. V gave up 1 base and J gave up 3 bases; unmatched junction bases: 2. Germline V lookup: CDR1 SGHNT, CDR2 YYREEE (reference sequence). The CDR3 runs 14 residues. Written as DNA, the CDR3 is TGTGCCAGCAGCTTGCAGGGACTAGAAGAGACCCAGTACTTC. It codes for CASSLQGLEETQYF.

This clone was detected a few times. The chain links TRBV5-8 to TRBJ2-3; 8 nucleotides agree with TRBD1. V lost 4 bases and J lost 5; bases outside the gene matches: 12. There are 16 residues in the CDR3. Germline V CDR1 and CDR2: SGHTS, YDEGEE. The CDR3 spells CASSRYRGMSRDTQYF. The CDR3 DNA reads TGTGCCAGCAGCAGGTACAGGGGGATGTCAAGAGATACGCAGTATTTT.

V and J are TRBV19 and TRBJ1-4, with TRBD1 as a possible D gene (6 bases). The V gene's germline CDR1 is LNHDA and CDR2 SQIVND (reference sequence). Trimming stripped 6 bases from V and 7 bases from J, with 12 bases between. This CDR3 region has 13 residues. The CDR3 is CASRTGTFEKLFF. The CDR3 nucleotides read TGTGCCAGTAGGACTGGGACATTTGAAAAACTGTTTTTT. Based on the CDR3 plus reference TRBV19 and TRBJ1-4, the full variable domain is DGGITQSPKYLFRKEGQNVTLSCEQNLNHDAMYWYRQDPGQGLRLIYYSQIVNDFQKGDIAEGYSVSREKKESFPLTVTSAQKNPTAFYLCASRTGTFEKLFFGSGTQLSVL.

The chain couples TRBV11-2 to TRBJ1-1, with TRBD1 identical over 7 bases. Trimming at V came to 3 bases and at J to 8 bases, leaving 9 bases not matched to a gene. The CDR3 is 14 amino acids. Germline V CDR1 and CDR2: SGHAT, FQNNGV. The CDR3 is CASSFPGQLAEAFF. DNA of the CDR3: TGTGCCAGCAGCTTCCCGGGACAGTTGGCCGAAGCTTTCTTT.

This clone was seen once. The rearrangement links TRBV2 to TRBJ1-1; 7 bases match TRBD1. Germline-derived CDR1 and CDR2 are SNHLY and FYNNEI. The CDR3 length is 14 residues. The trim removed 3 bases at V and 5 bases at J, leaving 6 bases unmatched. The CDR3 is CASSETWTGTEAFF. The CDR3 DNA is TGTGCCAGCAGTGAGACCTGGACAGGTACTGAAGCTTTCTTT.

CDR3 region: CASSSLAGGYNEQFF. CDR3 DNA sequence: TGTGCCAGCAGTTCGCTAGCGGGAGGGTACAATGAGCAGTTCTTC. The chain uses TRBV6-5 and TRBJ2-1, with 12 bases identical to TRBD2. The germline V gene encodes CDR1 MNHEY and CDR2 SVGAGI. CDR3 size: 15 residues. Unmatched junction bases numbered 2, after V lost 4 bases and J lost 4 bases.